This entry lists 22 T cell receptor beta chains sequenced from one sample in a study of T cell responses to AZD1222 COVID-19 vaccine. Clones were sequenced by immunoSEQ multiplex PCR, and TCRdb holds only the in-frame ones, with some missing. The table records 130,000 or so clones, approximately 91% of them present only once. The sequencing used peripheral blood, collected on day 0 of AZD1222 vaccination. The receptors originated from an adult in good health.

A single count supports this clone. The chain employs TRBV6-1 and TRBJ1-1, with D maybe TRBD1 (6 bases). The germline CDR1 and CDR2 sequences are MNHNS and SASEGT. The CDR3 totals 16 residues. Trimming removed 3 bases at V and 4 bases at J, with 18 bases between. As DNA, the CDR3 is TGTGCCAGCAGTGACACTGGACAGAGGAAGGGCACTGAAGCTTTCTTT. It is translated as CASSDTGQRKGTEAFF.

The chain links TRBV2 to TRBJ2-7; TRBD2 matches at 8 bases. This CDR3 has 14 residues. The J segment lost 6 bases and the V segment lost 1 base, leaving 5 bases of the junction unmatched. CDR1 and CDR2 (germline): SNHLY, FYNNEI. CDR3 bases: TGTGCCAGCAGTGAAGTAGCGGGATTTGTCGAGCAGTACTTC. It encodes CASSEVAGFVEQYF.

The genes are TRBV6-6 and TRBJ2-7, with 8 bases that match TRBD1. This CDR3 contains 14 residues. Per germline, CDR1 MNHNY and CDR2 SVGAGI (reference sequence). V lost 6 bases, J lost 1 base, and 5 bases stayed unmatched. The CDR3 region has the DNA TGTGCCAGCAGATCCGGGACAGGATCCTACGAGCAGTACTTC. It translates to CASRSGTGSYEQYF.

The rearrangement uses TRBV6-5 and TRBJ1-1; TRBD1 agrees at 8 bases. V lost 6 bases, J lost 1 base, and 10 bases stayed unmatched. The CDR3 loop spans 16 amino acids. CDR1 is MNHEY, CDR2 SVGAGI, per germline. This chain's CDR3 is CASRYTSGTGNTEAFF. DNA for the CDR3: TGTGCCAGCAGATACACCAGCGGGACAGGGAACACTGAAGCTTTCTTT.

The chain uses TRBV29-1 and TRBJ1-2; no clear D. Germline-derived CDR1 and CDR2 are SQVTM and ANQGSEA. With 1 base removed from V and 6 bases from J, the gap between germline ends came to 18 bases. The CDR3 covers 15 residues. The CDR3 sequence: CSVEVIYRTPHGYTF. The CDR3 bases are TGCAGCGTTGAAGTAATTTATAGAACTCCCCATGGCTACACCTTC.

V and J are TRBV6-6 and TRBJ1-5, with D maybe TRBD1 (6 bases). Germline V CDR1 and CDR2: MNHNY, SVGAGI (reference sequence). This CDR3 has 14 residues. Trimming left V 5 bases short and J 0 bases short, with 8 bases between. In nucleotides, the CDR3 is TGTGCCAGCAGTAAGGGGGGTAGCAATCAGCCCCAGCATTTT. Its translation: CASSKGGSNQPQHF.

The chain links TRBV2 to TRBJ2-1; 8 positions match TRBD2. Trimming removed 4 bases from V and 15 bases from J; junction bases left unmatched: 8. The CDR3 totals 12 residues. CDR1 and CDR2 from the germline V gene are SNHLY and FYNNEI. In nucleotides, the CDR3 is TGTGCCAGCAGTGTTCGGGCGGGGGGTCGGTTCTTC. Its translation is CASSVRAGGRFF.

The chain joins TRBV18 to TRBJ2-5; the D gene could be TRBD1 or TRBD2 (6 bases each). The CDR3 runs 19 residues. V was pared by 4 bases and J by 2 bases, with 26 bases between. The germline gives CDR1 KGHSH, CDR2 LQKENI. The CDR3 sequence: CASSRRGGLASSVQETQYF. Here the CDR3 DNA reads TGTGCCAGCTCACGCCGAGGGGGGCTAGCTTCTAGTGTTCAAGAGACCCAGTACTTC.

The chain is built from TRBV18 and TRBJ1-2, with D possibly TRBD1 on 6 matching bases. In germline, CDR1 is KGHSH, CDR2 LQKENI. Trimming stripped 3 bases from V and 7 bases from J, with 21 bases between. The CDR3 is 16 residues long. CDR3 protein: CASSPTPGASDSGYTF. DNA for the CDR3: TGTGCCAGCTCACCGACCCCGGGGGCCAGTGATTCTGGCTACACCTTC.

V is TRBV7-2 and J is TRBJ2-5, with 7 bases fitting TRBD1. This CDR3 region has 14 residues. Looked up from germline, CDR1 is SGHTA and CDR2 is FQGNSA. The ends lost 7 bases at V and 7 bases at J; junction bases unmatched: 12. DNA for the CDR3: TGTGCCAGCAACTACCGGGACAGTGGAGGGACCCAGTACTTC. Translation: CASNYRDSGGTQYF.

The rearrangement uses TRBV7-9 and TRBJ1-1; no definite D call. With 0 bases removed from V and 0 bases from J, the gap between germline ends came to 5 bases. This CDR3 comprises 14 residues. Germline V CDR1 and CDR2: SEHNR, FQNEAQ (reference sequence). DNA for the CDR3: TGTGCCAGCAGCTTAGCGAAGGTGAACACTGAAGCTTTCTTT. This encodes CASSLAKVNTEAFF.

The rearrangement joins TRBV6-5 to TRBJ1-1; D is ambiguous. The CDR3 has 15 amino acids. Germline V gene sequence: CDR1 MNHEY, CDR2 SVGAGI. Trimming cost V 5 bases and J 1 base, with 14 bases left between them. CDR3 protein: CASSPWPWGNTEAFF. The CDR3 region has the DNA TGTGCCAGCAGTCCCTGGCCCTGGGGGAACACTGAAGCTTTCTTT.

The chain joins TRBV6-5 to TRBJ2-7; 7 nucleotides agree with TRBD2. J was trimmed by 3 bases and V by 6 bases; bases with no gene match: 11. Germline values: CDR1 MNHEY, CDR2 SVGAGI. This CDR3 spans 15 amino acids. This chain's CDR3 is CASRTGGGGDYEQYF. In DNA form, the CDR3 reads TGTGCCAGCAGAACCGGTGGCGGGGGAGACTACGAGCAGTACTTC.

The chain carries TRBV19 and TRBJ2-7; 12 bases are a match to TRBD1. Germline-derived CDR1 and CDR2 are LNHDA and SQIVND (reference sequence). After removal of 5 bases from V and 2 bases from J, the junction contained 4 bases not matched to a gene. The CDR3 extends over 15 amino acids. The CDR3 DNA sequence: TGTGCCAGTAGTGAAGGGACAGGGGGCGCCTACGAGCAGTACTTC. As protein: CASSEGTGGAYEQYF.

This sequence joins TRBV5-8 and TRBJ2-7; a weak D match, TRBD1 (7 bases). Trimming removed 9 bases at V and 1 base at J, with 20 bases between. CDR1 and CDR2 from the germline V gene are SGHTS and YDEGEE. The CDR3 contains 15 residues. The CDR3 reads CATLRLRGDSYEQYF. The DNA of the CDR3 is TGTGCCACCCTCCGGCTCAGGGGGGATTCCTACGAGCAGTACTTC.

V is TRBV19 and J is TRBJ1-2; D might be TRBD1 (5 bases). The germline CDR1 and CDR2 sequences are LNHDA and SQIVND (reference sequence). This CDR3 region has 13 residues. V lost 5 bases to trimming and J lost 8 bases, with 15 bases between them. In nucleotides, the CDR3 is TGTGCCAGTAGTTGGGAGGGGCTAGGAGGCTACACCTTC. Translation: CASSWEGLGGYTF. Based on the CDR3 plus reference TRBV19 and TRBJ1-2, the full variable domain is DGGITQSPKYLFRKEGQNVTLSCEQNLNHDAMYWYRQDPGQGLRLIYYSQIVNDFQKGDIAEGYSVSREKKESFPLTVTSAQKNPTAFYLCASSWEGLGGYTFGSGTRLTVV.

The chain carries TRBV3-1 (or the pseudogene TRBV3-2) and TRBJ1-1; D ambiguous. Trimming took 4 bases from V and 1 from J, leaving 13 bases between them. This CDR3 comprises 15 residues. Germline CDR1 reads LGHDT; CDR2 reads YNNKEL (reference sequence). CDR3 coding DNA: TGTGCCAGCAGCCCTACAGTTGGACGGAACACTGAAGCTTTCTTT. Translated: CASSPTVGRNTEAFF.

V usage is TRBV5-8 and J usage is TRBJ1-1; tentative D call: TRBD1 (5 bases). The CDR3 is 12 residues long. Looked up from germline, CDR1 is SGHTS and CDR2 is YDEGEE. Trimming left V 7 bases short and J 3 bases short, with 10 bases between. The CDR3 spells CASARGDTEAFF. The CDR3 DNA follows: TGTGCCAGCGCTAGGGGAGACACTGAAGCTTTCTTT.

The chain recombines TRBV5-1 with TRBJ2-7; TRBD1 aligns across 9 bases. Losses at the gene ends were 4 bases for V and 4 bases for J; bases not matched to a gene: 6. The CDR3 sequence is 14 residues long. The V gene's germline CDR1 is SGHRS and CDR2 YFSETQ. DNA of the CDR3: TGCGCCAGCAGCCCGCGGGACAGGGTATACGAGCAGTACTTC. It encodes CASSPRDRVYEQYF. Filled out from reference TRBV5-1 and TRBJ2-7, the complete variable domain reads KAGVTQTPRYLIKTRGQQVTLSCSPISGHRSVSWYQQTPGQGLQFLFEYFSETQRNKGNFPGRFSGRQFSNSRSEMNVSTLELGDSALYLCASSPRDRVYEQYFGPGTRLTVT.

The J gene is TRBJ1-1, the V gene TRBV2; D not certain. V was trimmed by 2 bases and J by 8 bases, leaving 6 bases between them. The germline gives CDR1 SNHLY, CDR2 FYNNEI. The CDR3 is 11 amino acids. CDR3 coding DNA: TGTGCCAGCAGTGAACAGATAGAAGCTTTCTTT. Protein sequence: CASSEQIEAFF.

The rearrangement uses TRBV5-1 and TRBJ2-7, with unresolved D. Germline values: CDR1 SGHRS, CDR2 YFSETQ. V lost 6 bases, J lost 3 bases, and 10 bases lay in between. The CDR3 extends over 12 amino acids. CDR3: CASTGIGYEQYF. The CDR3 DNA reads TGCGCCAGCACGGGCATCGGCTACGAGCAGTACTTC.

CDR3 residues: CASRLNSGAEAFF. Written as DNA, the CDR3 is TGTGCCAGCAGGCTCAATTCAGGCGCTGAAGCTTTCTTT. V usage is TRBV6-5 and J usage is TRBJ1-1; D is unresolved. The germline V gene encodes CDR1 MNHEY and CDR2 SVGAGI. The CDR3 is 13 amino acids. Trimming took 6 bases from V and 6 from J, leaving 14 bases between them.